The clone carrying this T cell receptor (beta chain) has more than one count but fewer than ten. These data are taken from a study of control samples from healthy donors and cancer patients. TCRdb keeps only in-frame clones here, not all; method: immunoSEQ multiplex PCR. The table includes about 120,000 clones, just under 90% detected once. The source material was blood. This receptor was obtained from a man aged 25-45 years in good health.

CDR3 nucleotides: TGTGCCAGCAGTCTCCCACAGGAACTTAAGGGCTACACCTTC. As protein: CASSLPQELKGYTF. The rearrangement links TRBV6-2 or TRBV6-3 to TRBJ1-2, with D tentatively TRBD1 (5 bases). V gave up 5 bases and J gave up 8 bases, with 18 bases separating them. This CDR3 has 14 amino acids. CDR1 and CDR2 (germline): MNHEY, SVGEGT.